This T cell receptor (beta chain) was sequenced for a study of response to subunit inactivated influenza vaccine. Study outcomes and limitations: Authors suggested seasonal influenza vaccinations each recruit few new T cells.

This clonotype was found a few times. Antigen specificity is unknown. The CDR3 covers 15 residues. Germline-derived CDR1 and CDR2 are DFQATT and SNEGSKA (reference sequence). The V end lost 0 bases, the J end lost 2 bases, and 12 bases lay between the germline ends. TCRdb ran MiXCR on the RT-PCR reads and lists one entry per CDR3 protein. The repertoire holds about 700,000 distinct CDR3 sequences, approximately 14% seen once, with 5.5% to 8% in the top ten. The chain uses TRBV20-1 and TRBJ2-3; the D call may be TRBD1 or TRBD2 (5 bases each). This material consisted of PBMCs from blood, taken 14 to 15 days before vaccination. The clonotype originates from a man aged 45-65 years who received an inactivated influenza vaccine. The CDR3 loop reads CSARDSGRITDTQYF. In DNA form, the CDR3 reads TGCAGTGCTAGAGATTCGGGGCGTATCACAGATACGCAGTATTTT.